This TCR beta chain originates from a study of post-analysis software for immune sequencing data. In the study overall: There were relapsing-remitting, secondary progressive and progressive-relapsing multiple sclerosis among the disease courses included.

Study results and caveats: Patients with multiple sclerosis recorded significantly lower normalized Chao1 diversity than controls, the study found. Same-batch preparations were strongly co-clustered by F measure. Controls showed lower frequencies than patients for several TRBV segments, and TRBV5-6, TRBV5-1 and TRBV20-1 were among these.

The germline V gene encodes CDR1 SQVTM and CDR2 ANQGSEA. This CDR3 is built from 13 residues. V was shortened by 4 bases and J by 2 bases, with 11 bases between the two germline ends. About this clonotype: As yet, its antigen is unknown.

TCR beta cDNA libraries had unique molecular identifiers. Around 500,000 cDNA molecules were recovered from an input of about 0.9 to 10 million T cells. TCRdb independently ran MiXCR on the PCR reads; one entry per CDR3 protein. Found here are roughly 430,000 distinct CDR3 sequences, approximately 38% of them singletons; the top ten hold approximately 7.7%. The source is a girl under 10 years old with multiple sclerosis. This chain joins TRBV29-1 and TRBJ2-5; D may match TRBD1 or TRBD2 (5 bases each). Sequenced material: blood. The CDR3 nucleotides are TGCAGCGTTGTGCCAGGGAGTCAAGAGACCCAGTACTTC. Encoded protein: CSVVPGSQETQYF. The full variable domain, its missing parts supplied by reference TRBV29-1 and TRBJ2-5, is SAVISQKPSRDICQRGTSLTIQCQVDSQVTMMFWYRQQPGQSLTLIATANQGSEATYESGFVIDKFPISRPNLTFSTLTVSNMSPEDSSIYLCSVVPGSQETQYFGPGTRLLVL.